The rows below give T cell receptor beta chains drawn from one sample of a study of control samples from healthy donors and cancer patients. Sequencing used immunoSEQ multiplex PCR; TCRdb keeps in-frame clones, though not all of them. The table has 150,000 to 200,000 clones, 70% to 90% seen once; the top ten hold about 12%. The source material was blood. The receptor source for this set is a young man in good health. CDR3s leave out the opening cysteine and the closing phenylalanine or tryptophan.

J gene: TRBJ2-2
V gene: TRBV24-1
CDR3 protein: ATSDPPGRDTGELF

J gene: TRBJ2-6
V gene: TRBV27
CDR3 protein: ASSRRDRDLSGANVLT

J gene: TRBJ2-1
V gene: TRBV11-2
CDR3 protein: ASSLGPGLHNEQF

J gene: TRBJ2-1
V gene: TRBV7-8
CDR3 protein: ASSERGAYNEQF

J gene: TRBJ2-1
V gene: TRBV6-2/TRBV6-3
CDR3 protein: ASSYSLQREVNEQF

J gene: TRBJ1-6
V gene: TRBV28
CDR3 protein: ATNDSPDVRNSPLH

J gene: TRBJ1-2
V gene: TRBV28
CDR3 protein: ASSDRDPN

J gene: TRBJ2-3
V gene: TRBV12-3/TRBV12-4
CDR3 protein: ASSFFDTQY

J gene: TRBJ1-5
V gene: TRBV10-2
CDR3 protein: ASSESGGSNQPQH

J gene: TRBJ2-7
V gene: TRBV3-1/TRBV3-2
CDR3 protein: ASSHGTDEY

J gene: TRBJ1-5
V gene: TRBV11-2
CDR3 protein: ASSLDSNQPQH

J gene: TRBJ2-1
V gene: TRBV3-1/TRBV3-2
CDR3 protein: ASSQVGWDSTSNEQF

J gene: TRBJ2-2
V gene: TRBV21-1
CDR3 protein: ASSKDRGSQVGGELF

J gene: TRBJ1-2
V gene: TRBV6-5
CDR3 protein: ATASGQYYGYT

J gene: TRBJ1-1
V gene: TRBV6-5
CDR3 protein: ASRAGDTKAF

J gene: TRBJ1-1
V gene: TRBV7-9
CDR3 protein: ASSLAQNTEAF

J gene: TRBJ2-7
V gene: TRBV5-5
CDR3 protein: ASSLEVRGQTYEQY

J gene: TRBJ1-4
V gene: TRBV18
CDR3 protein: ASSPNRVSGTSNEKLF

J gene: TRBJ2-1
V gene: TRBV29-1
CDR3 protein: SVGEGQIYNEQF

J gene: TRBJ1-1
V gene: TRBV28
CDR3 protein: ASSLIDTEAF

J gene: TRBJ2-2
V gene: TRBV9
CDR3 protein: ASSVVQGPNTGELF

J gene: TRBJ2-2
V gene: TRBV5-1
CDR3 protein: ASSLVAGGGTGELF

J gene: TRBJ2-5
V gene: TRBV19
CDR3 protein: ASSISGQETQY

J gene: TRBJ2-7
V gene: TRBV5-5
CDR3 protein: ATDPGTSDYEQY

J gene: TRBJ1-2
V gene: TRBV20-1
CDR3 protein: SASARRLPVYGYT

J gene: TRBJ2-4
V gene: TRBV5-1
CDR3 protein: ASSLALRDRGNIQY

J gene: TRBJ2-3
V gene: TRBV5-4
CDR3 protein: ASSLGLAGGDTQY

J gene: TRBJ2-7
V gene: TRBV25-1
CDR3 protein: ASRGQGQTYEQY

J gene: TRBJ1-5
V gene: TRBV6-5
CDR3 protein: ASSPGLVNQPQH

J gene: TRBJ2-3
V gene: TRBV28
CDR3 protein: ASGSQSDTQY

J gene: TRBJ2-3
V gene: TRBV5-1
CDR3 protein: ASSFGQPTDTQY

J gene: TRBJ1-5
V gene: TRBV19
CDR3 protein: ASSIVLGKTRNQPQH

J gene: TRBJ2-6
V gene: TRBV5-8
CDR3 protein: ASSLTHLISGANVLT

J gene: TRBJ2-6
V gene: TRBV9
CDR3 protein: ASSVSSSGANVLT

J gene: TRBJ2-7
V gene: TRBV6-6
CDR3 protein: ASSYQYEQY

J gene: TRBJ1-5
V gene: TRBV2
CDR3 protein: ASSERPQEGNQPQH

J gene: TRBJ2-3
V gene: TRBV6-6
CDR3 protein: ASSSGQGTDTQY

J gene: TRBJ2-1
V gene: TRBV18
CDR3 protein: ASSPPRLAPGSEQF

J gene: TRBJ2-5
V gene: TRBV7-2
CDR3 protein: ASSFQSGRRETQY

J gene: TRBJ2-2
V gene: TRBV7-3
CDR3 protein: ATRHIGDTGELF

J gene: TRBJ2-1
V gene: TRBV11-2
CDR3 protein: ASSKGIAYNEQF